This T cell receptor (beta chain) was recorded in a study of CDR3 diversity in severe acne. The CDR3 covers 13 residues. The V gene lost 5 bases and the J gene lost 2 bases, with 10 bases spanning the gap. Looked up from germline, CDR1 is SGHTA and CDR2 is FQGNSA. One entry per CDR3 protein results from TCRdb running MiXCR on the PCR reads. Among about 84,000 distinct CDR3 sequences listed, roughly 51% were seen once. This receptor was obtained from a male donor in good health, without acne. The rearrangement joins TRBV7-2 to TRBJ2-7; TRBD2 is a possible D gene (5 bases). The sample comprised blood. CDR3 DNA sequence: TGTGCCAGCAGCCGAGACGGGGCCTACGAGCAGTACTTC. Its protein product is CASSRDGAYEQYF.